What follows are 8 T cell receptor beta chains derived from one specimen sequenced in a study of Ad26.COV2.S vaccination and SARS-CoV-2 variants. Treatment defined: some 19 received Ad26.COV2.S at low or high dose, single or two shots; roughly 5 received placebo; per-sample allocation not given. Sampling occurred on day 63 after the first vaccine or placebo injection. Sequenced by immunoSEQ multiplex PCR; TCRdb stores in-frame clones only, minus some. Of around 370,000 clones listed, 70% to 90% were seen once; the top ten hold roughly 3.3%. Specimen: peripheral blood, collected in a trial of Ad26.COV2.S vaccine versus placebo. These receptors all come from a person between 18 and 65 years old who received the Ad26.COV2.S COVID-19 vaccine or a placebo.

This sequence joins TRBV4-3 and TRBJ2-7, with 8 bases lining up with TRBD1. This CDR3 is built from 14 residues. V lost 4 bases to trimming and J lost 4 bases; unmatched junction nucleotides: 6. Germline CDR1 and CDR2: LGHNA and YSLEER. CDR3 sequence reads: CASSPDRGWYEQYF. As DNA, the CDR3 is TGCGCCAGCAGCCCTGACAGGGGTTGGTACGAGCAGTACTTC.

This rearrangement joins TRBV11-2 to TRBJ2-1; D is uncertain. The V end was cut by 0 bases, the J end by 0 bases, with 9 bases between. Germline CDR1 SGHAT, CDR2 FQNNGV. The CDR3 totals 16 residues. The CDR3 is CASSLESRASYNEQFF. DNA of the CDR3: TGTGCCAGCAGCTTAGAGTCCCGGGCCTCCTACAATGAGCAGTTCTTC.

V usage is TRBV5-5 and J usage is TRBJ1-5; D is possibly TRBD1 (6 bases). This CDR3 spans 14 amino acids. Per germline, CDR1 SGHKS and CDR2 YYEKEE (reference sequence). V was trimmed by 4 bases and J by 7 bases, leaving 15 bases between them. The CDR3 bases are TGTGCCAGCAGCCGGGGGCAGGGAAGACAGCCCCAGCATTTT. This codes for CASSRGQGRQPQHF.

This clone was observed a handful of times. The chain is built from TRBV11-3 and TRBJ2-1, with a tentative D call TRBD2 (5 bases). Trimming pared 3 bases from V and 11 bases from J, leaving 11 bases between. The CDR3 is 12 residues long. Germline V gene lookup returns CDR1 SGHNT and CDR2 YENEEA. CDR3: CASSLKRIQQFF. Written as DNA, the CDR3 is TGTGCCAGCAGCTTGAAGCGGATCCAGCAGTTCTTC.

A single count supports this clone. The chain joins TRBV7-2 to TRBJ1-3; 7 bases agree with TRBD1. CDR3 length: 16 amino acids. Trimming cost V 6 bases and J 4 bases; bases outside gene matches: 12. Germline assignment: CDR1 SGHTA and CDR2 FQGNSA. As DNA, the CDR3 is TGTGCCAGCAGTTCAAGACAGGGACTAGGGGGAAACACCATATATTTT. It translates to CASSSRQGLGGNTIYF.

The chain has TRBV6-6 and TRBJ1-1, with TRBD1 matching over 11 bases. Germline trimming cut 5 bases from V and 5 bases from J; bases unmatched to any gene: 7. The germline V gene encodes CDR1 MNHNY and CDR2 SVGAGI (reference sequence). This CDR3 comprises 15 residues. CDR3: CASSRPGTGGTEAFF. CDR3 DNA sequence: TGTGCCAGCAGTCGACCAGGGACAGGGGGAACTGAAGCTTTCTTT.

DNA of the CDR3: TGTGCCAGCAGCTTAGCGGTCCAGAATCAGCCCCAGCATTTT. Translating gives CASSLAVQNQPQHF. The gene calls are TRBV7-2 and TRBJ1-5; D uncertain. This CDR3 contains 14 residues. Germline assignment: CDR1 SGHTA and CDR2 FQGNSA. Trimming cost V 0 bases and J 4 bases, with 7 bases left between them.

The count of this clone is one. The gene calls are TRBV11-2 and TRBJ1-2; possibly TRBD1 for D (5 bases). V shed 4 bases and J shed 5 bases, with 17 bases lying between them. The CDR3 has 15 amino acids. CDR1 and CDR2 (germline): SGHAT, FQNNGV. CDR3 in DNA: TGTGCCAGCAGCTCCCGGCTCCAGGGCCCGTATGGCTACACCTTC. It is translated as CASSSRLQGPYGYTF.